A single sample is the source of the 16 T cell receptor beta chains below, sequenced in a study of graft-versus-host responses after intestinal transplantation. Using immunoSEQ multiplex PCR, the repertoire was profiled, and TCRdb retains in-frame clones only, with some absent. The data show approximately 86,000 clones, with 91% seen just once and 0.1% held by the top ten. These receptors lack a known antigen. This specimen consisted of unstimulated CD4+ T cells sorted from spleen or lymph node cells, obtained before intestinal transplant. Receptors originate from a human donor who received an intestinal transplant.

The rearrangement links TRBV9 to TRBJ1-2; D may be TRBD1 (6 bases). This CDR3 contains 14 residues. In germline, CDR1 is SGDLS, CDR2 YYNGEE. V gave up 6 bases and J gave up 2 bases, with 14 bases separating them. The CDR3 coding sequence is TGTGCCAGCACCCCAACAACAGGGAACTATGGCTACACCTTC. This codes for CASTPTTGNYGYTF.

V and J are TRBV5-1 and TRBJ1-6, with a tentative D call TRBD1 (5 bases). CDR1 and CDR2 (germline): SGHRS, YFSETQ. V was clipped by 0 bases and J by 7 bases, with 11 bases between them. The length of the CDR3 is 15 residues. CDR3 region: CASSLAGGVNSPLHF. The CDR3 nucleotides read TGCGCCAGCAGCTTGGCCGGGGGAGTCAATTCACCCCTCCACTTT. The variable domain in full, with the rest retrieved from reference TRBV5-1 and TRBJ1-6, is KAGVTQTPRYLIKTRGQQVTLSCSPISGHRSVSWYQQTPGQGLQFLFEYFSETQRNKGNFPGRFSGRQFSNSRSEMNVSTLELGDSALYLCASSLAGGVNSPLHFGNGTRLTVT.

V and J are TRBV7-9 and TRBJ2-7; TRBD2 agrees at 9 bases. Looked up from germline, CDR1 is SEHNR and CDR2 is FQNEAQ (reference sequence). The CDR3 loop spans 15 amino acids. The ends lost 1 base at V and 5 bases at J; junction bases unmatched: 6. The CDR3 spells CASSLGRGGRNEQYF. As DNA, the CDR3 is TGTGCCAGCAGCTTAGGGCGGGGGGGCCGGAACGAGCAGTACTTC. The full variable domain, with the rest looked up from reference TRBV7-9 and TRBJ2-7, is DTGVSQNPRHKITKRGQNVTFRCDPISEHNRLYWYRQTLGQGPEFLTYFQNEAQLEKSRLLSDRFSAERPKGSFSTLEIQRTEQGDSAMYLCASSLGRGGRNEQYFGPGTRLTVT.

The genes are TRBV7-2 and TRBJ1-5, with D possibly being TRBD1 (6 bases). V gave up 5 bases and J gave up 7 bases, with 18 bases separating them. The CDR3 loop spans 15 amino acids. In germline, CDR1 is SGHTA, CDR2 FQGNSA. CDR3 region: CASSRDAGAGQPQHF. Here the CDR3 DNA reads TGTGCCAGCAGCCGAGACGCGGGGGCAGGCCAGCCCCAGCATTTT.

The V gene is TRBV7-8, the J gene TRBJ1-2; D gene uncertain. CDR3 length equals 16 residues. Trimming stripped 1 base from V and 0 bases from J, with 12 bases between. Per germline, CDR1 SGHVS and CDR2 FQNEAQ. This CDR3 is CASSLVVSDTNYGYTF. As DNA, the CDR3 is TGTGCCAGCAGCTTAGTGGTGTCAGACACTAACTATGGCTACACCTTC.

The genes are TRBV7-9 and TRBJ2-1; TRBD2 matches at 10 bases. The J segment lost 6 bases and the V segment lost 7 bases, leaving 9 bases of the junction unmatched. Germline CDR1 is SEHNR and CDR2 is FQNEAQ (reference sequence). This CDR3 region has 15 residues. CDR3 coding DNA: TGTGCCAGCAACATCGCCGGGACTAGCGTCAATGAGCAGTTCTTC. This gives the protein CASNIAGTSVNEQFF.

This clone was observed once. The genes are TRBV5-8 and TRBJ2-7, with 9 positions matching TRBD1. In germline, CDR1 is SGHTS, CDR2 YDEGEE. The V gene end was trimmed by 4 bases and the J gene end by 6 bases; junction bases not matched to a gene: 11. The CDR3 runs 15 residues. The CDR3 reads CASSLMRTGVAEQYF. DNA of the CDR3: TGTGCCAGCAGCCTTATGAGGACAGGGGTAGCCGAGCAGTACTTC.

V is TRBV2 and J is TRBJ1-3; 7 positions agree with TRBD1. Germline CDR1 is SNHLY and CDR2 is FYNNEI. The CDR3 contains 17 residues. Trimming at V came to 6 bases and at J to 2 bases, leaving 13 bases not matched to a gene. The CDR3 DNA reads TGTGCCAGCAGCCTTACGGGAGGGGGCGCCACTGGAAACACCATATATTTT. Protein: CASSLTGGGATGNTIYF.

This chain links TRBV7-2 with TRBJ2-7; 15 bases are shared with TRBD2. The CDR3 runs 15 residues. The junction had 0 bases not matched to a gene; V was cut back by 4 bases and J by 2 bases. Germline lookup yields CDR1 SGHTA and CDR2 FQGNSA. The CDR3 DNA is TGTGCCAGCAGCTGGACTAGCGGGGGGGCCTACGAGCAGTACTTC. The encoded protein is CASSWTSGGAYEQYF.

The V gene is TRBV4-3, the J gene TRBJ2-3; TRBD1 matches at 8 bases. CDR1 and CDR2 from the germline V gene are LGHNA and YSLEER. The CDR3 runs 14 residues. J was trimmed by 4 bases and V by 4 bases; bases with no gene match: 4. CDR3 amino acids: CASSLRQGPDTQYF. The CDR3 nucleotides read TGCGCCAGCAGCCTCCGACAGGGGCCAGATACGCAGTATTTT.

Here the CDR3 DNA reads TGTGCCAGCAGCTCCCGTGCGGGAGGGGCTAGGAACACTGAAGCTTTCTTT. It codes for CASSSRAGGARNTEAFF. This chain uses TRBV7-8 with TRBJ1-1, with D tentatively TRBD1 (5 bases). The V and J ends lost 4 bases and 1 base respectively, with 19 bases between them. The CDR3 extends over 17 amino acids. CDR1 is SGHVS, CDR2 FQNEAQ, per germline.

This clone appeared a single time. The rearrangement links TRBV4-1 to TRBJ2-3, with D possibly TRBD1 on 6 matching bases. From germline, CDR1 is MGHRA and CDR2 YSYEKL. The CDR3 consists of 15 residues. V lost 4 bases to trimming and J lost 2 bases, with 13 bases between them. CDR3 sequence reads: CASSPDSPPTDTQYF. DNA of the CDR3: TGCGCCAGCAGCCCGGACAGCCCACCCACAGATACGCAGTATTTT.

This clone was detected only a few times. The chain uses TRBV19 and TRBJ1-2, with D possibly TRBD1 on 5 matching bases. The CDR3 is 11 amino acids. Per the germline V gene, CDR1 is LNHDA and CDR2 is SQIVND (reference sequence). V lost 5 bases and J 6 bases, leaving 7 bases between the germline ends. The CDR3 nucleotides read TGTGCCAGTAGTTCGGGGGATGGCTACACCTTC. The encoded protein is CASSSGDGYTF. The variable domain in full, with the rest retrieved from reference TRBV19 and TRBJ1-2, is DGGITQSPKYLFRKEGQNVTLSCEQNLNHDAMYWYRQDPGQGLRLIYYSQIVNDFQKGDIAEGYSVSREKKESFPLTVTSAQKNPTAFYLCASSSGDGYTFGSGTRLTVV.

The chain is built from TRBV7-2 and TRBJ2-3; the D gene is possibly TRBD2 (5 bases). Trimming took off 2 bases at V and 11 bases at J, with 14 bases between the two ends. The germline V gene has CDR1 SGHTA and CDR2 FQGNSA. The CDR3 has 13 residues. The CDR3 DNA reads TGTGCCAGCAGCTTATCGGCCACCCGGGGGCAGTATTTT. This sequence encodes CASSLSATRGQYF.

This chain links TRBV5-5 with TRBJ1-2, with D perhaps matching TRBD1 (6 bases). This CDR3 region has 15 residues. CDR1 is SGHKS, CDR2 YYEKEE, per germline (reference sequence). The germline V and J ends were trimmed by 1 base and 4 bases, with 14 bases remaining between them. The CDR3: CASSLSGGEGYGYTF. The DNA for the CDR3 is TGTGCCAGCAGCTTGTCGGGGGGCGAAGGCTATGGCTACACCTTC.

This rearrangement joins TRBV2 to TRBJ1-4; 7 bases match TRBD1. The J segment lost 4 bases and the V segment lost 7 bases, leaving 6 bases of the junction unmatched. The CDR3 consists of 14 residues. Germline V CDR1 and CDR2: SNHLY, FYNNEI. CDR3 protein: CASILGGFNEKLFF. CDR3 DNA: TGTGCCAGCATCCTAGGGGGCTTTAATGAAAAACTGTTTTTT.